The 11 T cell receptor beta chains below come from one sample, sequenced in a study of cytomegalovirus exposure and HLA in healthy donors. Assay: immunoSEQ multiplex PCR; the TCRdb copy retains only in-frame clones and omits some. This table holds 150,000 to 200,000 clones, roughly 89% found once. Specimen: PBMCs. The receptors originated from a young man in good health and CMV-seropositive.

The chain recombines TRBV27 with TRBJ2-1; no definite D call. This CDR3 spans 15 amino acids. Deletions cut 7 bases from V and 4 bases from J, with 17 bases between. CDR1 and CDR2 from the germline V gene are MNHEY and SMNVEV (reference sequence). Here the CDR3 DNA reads TGTGCCAGCACTAGAAGGCGTACGAATTACAATGAGCAGTTCTTC. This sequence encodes CASTRRRTNYNEQFF.

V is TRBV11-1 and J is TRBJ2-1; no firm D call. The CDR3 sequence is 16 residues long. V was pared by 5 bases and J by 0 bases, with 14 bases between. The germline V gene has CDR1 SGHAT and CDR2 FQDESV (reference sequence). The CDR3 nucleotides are TGTGCCAGCAGCCCCGGTCTTACGAGCTCCTACAATGAGCAGTTCTTC. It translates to CASSPGLTSSYNEQFF. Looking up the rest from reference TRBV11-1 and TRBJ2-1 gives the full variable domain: EAEVAQSPRYKITEKSQAVAFWCDPISGHATLYWYRQILGQGPELLVQFQDESVVDDSQLPKDRFSAERLKGVDSTLKIQPAELGDSAMYLCASSPGLTSSYNEQFFGPGTRLTVL.

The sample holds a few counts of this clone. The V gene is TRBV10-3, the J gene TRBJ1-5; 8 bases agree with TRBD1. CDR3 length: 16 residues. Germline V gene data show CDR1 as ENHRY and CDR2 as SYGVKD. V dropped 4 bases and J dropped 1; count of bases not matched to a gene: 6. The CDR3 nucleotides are TGTGCCATCAGTGCGACAGGGGCCTCGAGCAATCAGCCCCAGCATTTT. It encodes CAISATGASSNQPQHF.

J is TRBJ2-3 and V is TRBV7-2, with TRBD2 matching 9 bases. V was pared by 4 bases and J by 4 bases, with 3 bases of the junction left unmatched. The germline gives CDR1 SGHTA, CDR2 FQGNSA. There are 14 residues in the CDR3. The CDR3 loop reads CASSSGLAADTQYF. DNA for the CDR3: TGTGCCAGCAGCTCGGGACTAGCCGCAGATACGCAGTATTTT.

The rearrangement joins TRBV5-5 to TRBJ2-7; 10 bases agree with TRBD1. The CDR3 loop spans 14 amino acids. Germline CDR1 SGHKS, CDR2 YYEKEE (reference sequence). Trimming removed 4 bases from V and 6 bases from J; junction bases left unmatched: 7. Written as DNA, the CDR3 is TGTGCCAGCAGCGGCCGGGACAGGGGTCCCGAGCAGTACTTC. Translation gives CASSGRDRGPEQYF.

CDR3 loop: CASSSGVLSGYTF. As DNA, the CDR3 is TGTGCCAGCAGTTCGGGGGTTTTGAGCGGCTACACCTTC. The chain joins TRBV28 to TRBJ1-2; the D gene is possibly TRBD1 (5 bases). From germline, CDR1 is MDHEN and CDR2 SYDVKM. The CDR3 loop spans 13 amino acids. V lost 4 bases and J lost 8, with 14 bases in between.

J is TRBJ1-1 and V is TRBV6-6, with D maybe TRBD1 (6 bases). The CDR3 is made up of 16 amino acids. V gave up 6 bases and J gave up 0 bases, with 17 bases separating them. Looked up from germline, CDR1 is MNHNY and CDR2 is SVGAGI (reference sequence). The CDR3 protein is CASSPGGHRMNTEAFF. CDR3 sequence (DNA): TGTGCCAGCAGCCCGGGGGGCCATAGAATGAACACTGAAGCTTTCTTT.

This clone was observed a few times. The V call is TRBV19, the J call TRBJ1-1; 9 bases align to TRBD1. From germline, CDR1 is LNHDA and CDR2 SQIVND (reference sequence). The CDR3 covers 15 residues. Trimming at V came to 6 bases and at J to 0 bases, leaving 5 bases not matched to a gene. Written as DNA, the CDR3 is TGTGCCAGTAGGGCCGGGACAGGGCTGAACACTGAAGCTTTCTTT. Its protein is CASRAGTGLNTEAFF.

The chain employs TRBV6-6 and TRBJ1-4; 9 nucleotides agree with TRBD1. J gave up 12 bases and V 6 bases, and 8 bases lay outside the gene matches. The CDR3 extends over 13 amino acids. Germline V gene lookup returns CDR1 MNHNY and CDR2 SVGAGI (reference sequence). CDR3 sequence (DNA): TGTGCCAGCAGCTATATCGACAGGGGGGAACTGTTTTTT. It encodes CASSYIDRGELFF.

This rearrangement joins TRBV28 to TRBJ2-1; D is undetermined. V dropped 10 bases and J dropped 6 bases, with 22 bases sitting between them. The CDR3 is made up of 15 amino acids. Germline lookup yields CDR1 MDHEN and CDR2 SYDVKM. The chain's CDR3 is CATTYRPLVVNEQFF. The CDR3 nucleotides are TGTGCCACCACATACCGGCCTCTAGTCGTCAATGAGCAGTTCTTC.

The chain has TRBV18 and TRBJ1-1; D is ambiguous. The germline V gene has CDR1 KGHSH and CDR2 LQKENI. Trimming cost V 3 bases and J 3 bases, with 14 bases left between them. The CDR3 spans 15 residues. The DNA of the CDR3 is TGTGCCAGCTCACCCGGGATCCGGATAGACACTGAAGCTTTCTTT. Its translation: CASSPGIRIDTEAFF. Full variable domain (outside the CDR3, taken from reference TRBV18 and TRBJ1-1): NAGVMQNPRHLVRRRGQEARLRCSPMKGHSHVYWYRQLPEEGLKFMVYLQKENIIDESGMPKERFSAEFPKEGPSILRIQQVVRGDSAAYFCASSPGIRIDTEAFFGQGTRLTVV.